The 23 T cell receptor beta chains given below trace back to one sample, sequenced in a study of T-cell memory formation after mild COVID-19. TCRdb itself ran the 5' RACE reads through MiXCR, one entry per CDR3 protein. The table records some 57,000 distinct CDR3 sequences, 12% of them present only once. The sample taken for sequencing was PBMCs or a T cell subset sorted from them (not recorded which). The origin of the receptors is a young man who had mild COVID-19 (a few samples of this study predate the infection). Cell type and time point are not known.

The rearrangement joins TRBV7-2 to TRBJ2-4, with D tentatively TRBD2 (5 bases). V was shortened by 5 bases and J by 7 bases, with 18 bases between the two germline ends. The CDR3 contains 15 residues. Per germline, CDR1 SGHTA and CDR2 FQGNSA. The CDR3 DNA follows: TGTGCCAGCAGCCCCCGGACGGGGAGAGTGAACATTCAGTACTTC. Amino acids: CASSPRTGRVNIQYF.

This clonotype was detected ten times or more. The V gene is TRBV30, the J gene TRBJ2-2, with 8 bases matching TRBD1. The CDR3 is 13 amino acids. Germline V gives CDR1 GTSNPN, CDR2 SVGIG (reference sequence). V was clipped by 3 bases and J by 6 bases; unmatched bases: 3. CDR3 bases: TGTGCCTGGAGCCGACAGGGGTCCGGGGAGCTGTTTTTT. Its protein is CAWSRQGSGELFF.

The gene calls are TRBV7-2 and TRBJ2-2; D is unclear. CDR3 length: 14 amino acids. In germline, CDR1 is SGHTA, CDR2 FQGNSA. V was shortened by 11 bases and J by 0 bases, with 13 bases between the two germline ends. The CDR3 here is CASLFRANTGELFF. Here the CDR3 DNA reads TGTGCCTCTCTGTTCCGGGCGAACACCGGGGAGCTGTTTTTT.

There are a few counts of this clonotype. V gene TRBV6-2 or TRBV6-3 combines with J gene TRBJ1-5; tentative D call: TRBD1 (5 bases). Trimming took off 4 bases at V and 1 base at J, with 23 bases between the two ends. The CDR3 contains 19 residues. Germline CDR1 reads MNHEY; CDR2 reads SVGEGT. CDR3 nucleotide sequence: TGTGCCAGCAGTTTCAGTAAGGGCGGCAGGGCGAGAAGCAATCAGCCCCAGCATTTT. Translation gives CASSFSKGGRARSNQPQHF.

Worth noting for this clonotype: A read error may be the cause here, since a much bigger clone is one base away. This chain uses TRBV6-5 with TRBJ1-1, with 8 bases that match TRBD1. Germline loops: CDR1 MNHEY, CDR2 SVGAGI. The CDR3 spans 14 residues. The DNA for the CDR3 is TGTGCCAGCAGTTACTCGACAGGGGTCGATGAAGATTTCTTT. It codes for CASSYSTGVDEDFF.

This clonotype has a count of ten or more. J is TRBJ2-7 and V is TRBV7-6; the D call may be TRBD1 or TRBD2 (5 bases each). CDR1 SGHVS and CDR2 FNYEAQ come from the germline V gene. CDR3 length equals 13 residues. Trimming left V 6 bases short and J 0 bases short, with 9 bases between. This CDR3 is CASRDGTSYEQYF. The DNA of the CDR3 is TGTGCCAGCAGGGACGGGACCTCCTACGAGCAGTACTTC.

This clonotype was seen a handful of times. The rearrangement links TRBV2 to TRBJ2-5, with 8 bases that match TRBD2. The V gene's germline CDR1 is SNHLY and CDR2 FYNNEI. The CDR3 totals 15 residues. J gave up 5 bases and V 4 bases, and 9 bases lay outside the gene matches. CDR3 sequence reads: CASSGVGTRQETQYF. In nucleotides, the CDR3 is TGTGCCAGCAGTGGGGTAGGGACTAGGCAGGAGACCCAGTACTTC.

This clonotype occurred many times. At one boundary the junction diverges from the germline segment, which might be a read error. V is TRBV5-1 and J is TRBJ2-7, with D possibly matching TRBD1 (5 bases). The CDR3 contains 18 residues. The germline gives CDR1 SGHRS, CDR2 YFSETQ. As DNA, the CDR3 is TGCGCCAGCAGCATGGGTCTCTGGGGCGAGCTAGTCTCCGACGAGCAGTACTTC. This encodes CASSMGLWGELVSDEQYF.

Ten or more counts support this clonotype. V and J are TRBV7-8 and TRBJ2-7; TRBD2 is a possible D gene (6 bases). CDR1 SGHVS and CDR2 FQNEAQ come from the germline V gene. The CDR3 length is 16 residues. Trimming removed 3 bases at V and 2 bases at J, with 17 bases between. The CDR3 spells CASSFGRDFVPYEQYV. CDR3 DNA sequence: TGTGCCAGCAGCTTCGGCCGGGACTTCGTCCCCTACGAGCAGTACGTC.

The rearrangement links TRBV20-1 to TRBJ2-7; 7 bases match TRBD1. J gave up 0 bases and V 6 bases, and 5 bases lay outside the gene matches. This CDR3 spans 13 amino acids. Per the germline V gene, CDR1 is DFQATT and CDR2 is SNEGSKA (reference sequence). This chain's CDR3 is CSANRDSSYEQYF. The CDR3 DNA follows: TGCAGTGCGAACCGGGACAGCTCCTACGAGCAGTACTTC.

This chain connects TRBV7-9 to TRBJ2-7; the D gene could be TRBD1 or TRBD2 (5 bases each). CDR1 is SEHNR, CDR2 FQNEAQ, per germline (reference sequence). The CDR3 covers 14 residues. V dropped 5 bases and J dropped 1 base, with 12 bases sitting between them. The CDR3 protein is CASSPGAGSYEQYV. The CDR3 bases are TGTGCCAGCAGCCCCGGGGCAGGTTCCTACGAGCAGTACGTC.

The chain links TRBV7-9 to TRBJ2-3; 7 nucleotides line up with TRBD2. V shed 1 base, J shed 1 base, and the junction held 14 bases outside the gene matches. CDR1 is SEHNR and CDR2 is FQNEAQ in the germline V gene (reference sequence). CDR3 length: 19 amino acids. The DNA for the CDR3 is TGTGCCAGCAGCTTAGTAGTATACCTTAAAGCGGGGCGCACAGATACGCAGTATTTT. Translation gives CASSLVVYLKAGRTDTQYF.

The V and J genes are TRBV5-1 and TRBJ2-5; tentative D call: TRBD1 (5 bases). V shed 2 bases and J shed 4 bases, with 18 bases lying between them. This CDR3 comprises 16 residues. CDR1 SGHRS and CDR2 YFSETQ come from the germline V gene. The CDR3 reads CASSFTGPALGETQYF. For the CDR3, the DNA is TGCGCCAGCAGCTTTACAGGTCCGGCCTTAGGAGAGACCCAGTACTTC.

The chain is built from TRBV18 and TRBJ1-6; D gene unclear. In germline, CDR1 is KGHSH, CDR2 LQKENI. V lost 3 bases, J lost 13 bases, and 13 bases lay in between. The CDR3 totals 13 residues. The CDR3 is CASSPRQAEPLHF. The DNA of the CDR3 is TGTGCCAGCTCACCCAGGCAGGCCGAGCCCCTCCACTTT.

This CDR3 is CASTPGQPTNEQFF. The DNA of the CDR3 is TGTGCCAGCACCCCAGGACAGCCAACCAATGAGCAGTTCTTC. The rearrangement uses TRBV9 and TRBJ2-1, with a weak D call TRBD1 (6 bases). Germline V CDR1 and CDR2: SGDLS, YYNGEE. The CDR3 totals 14 residues. V was pared by 6 bases and J by 6 bases, with 16 bases between.

J is TRBJ1-5 and V is TRBV5-1, with TRBD1 identical over 7 bases. Germline trimming cut 0 bases from V and 1 base from J; bases unmatched to any gene: 4. CDR3 length: 16 residues. Germline V gene data show CDR1 as SGHRS and CDR2 as YFSETQ. CDR3 protein: CASSLVVTGSNQPQHF. Here the CDR3 DNA reads TGCGCCAGCAGCTTGGTGGTGACAGGGAGCAATCAGCCCCAGCATTTT.

This clonotype was counted a few times. The gene calls are TRBV18 and TRBJ1-1; the D is unclear. The V end lost 2 bases, the J end lost 1 base, and 5 bases lay between the germline ends. In germline, CDR1 is KGHSH, CDR2 LQKENI. This CDR3 has 13 amino acids. The CDR3 sequence: CASSPDWNTEAFF. CDR3 coding DNA: TGTGCCAGCTCACCAGACTGGAACACTGAAGCTTTCTTT.

The chain combines TRBV30 with TRBJ2-7; 9 nucleotides match TRBD1. Germline V gives CDR1 GTSNPN, CDR2 SVGIG (reference sequence). The CDR3 length is 14 residues. The V gene end was trimmed by 3 bases and the J gene end by 0 bases; junction bases not matched to a gene: 3. The CDR3 protein is CAWSKGQGSYEQYF. CDR3 nucleotide sequence: TGTGCCTGGAGCAAGGGACAGGGCTCCTACGAGCAGTACTTC.

The chain has TRBV5-1 and TRBJ2-5; possibly TRBD2 for D (7 bases). Germline loops: CDR1 SGHRS, CDR2 YFSETQ. Trimming shortened V by 7 bases and J by 5 bases, and 21 bases separated the two germline ends. This CDR3 has 15 residues. CDR3 protein: CASGSLGGAGETQYF. The DNA of the CDR3 is TGCGCCAGCGGATCCCTGGGGGGGGCCGGGGAGACCCAGTACTTC.

This clonotype has a handful of counts. V usage is TRBV7-9 and J usage is TRBJ2-1, with D unclear. With 5 bases removed from V and 6 bases from J, the gap between germline ends came to 17 bases. The germline gives CDR1 SEHNR, CDR2 FQNEAQ (reference sequence). There are 15 residues in the CDR3. The DNA of the CDR3 is TGTGCCAGCAGCCTAGTTGCTAGTACCGCCAATGAGCAGTTCTTC. Translating it yields CASSLVASTANEQFF.

This clonotype came up a few times. V is TRBV7-8 and J is TRBJ2-7; 7 nucleotides agree with TRBD1. CDR1 is SGHVS, CDR2 FQNEAQ, per germline. Trimming took 5 bases from V and 6 from J; bases not matched to a gene: 13. The CDR3 has 15 amino acids. The CDR3 protein is CASSPLTGQPLEQYF. The CDR3 region has the DNA TGTGCCAGCAGCCCCTTAACGGGACAGCCACTCGAGCAGTACTTC.

This clonotype was seen only a few times. The chain has TRBV28 and TRBJ2-3; maybe TRBD1 (6 bases). CDR1 and CDR2 (germline): MDHEN, SYDVKM. Trimming took off 5 bases at V and 5 bases at J, with 14 bases between the two ends. There are 14 residues in the CDR3. CDR3 DNA: TGTGCCAGCAGTACAACAGGGAGTCAAGATACGCAGTATTTT. This codes for CASSTTGSQDTQYF.

This clonotype was seen a handful of times. The V call is TRBV29-1, the J call TRBJ2-7; tentatively, D is TRBD1 or TRBD2 (5 bases each). V lost 0 bases and J lost 1, with 10 bases in between. The CDR3 totals 14 residues. Germline-derived CDR1 and CDR2 are SQVTM and ANQGSEA. DNA of the CDR3: TGCAGCGTTGAAGACAGGGACCTTTCCTACGAGCAGTACTTC. This codes for CSVEDRDLSYEQYF.